This T cell receptor (beta chain) was retrieved from a study of T cell responses to AZD1222 COVID-19 vaccine. Overall study context: Pooling of second doses given at about 4 or about 12 weeks was done. Findings of the study overall: Only a handful of people who got AZD1222 tested seropositive at baseline. White British ancestry dominated among donors, who included more females, and clonal diversity was possibly underestimated. CD4 TCRs covered the whole spike, strongest at regions 160-218 and 743-854.

This clone has only a few counts. Its antigen is unidentified. Deletions cut 4 bases from V and 8 bases from J, with 18 bases between. Per germline, CDR1 SGHRS and CDR2 YFSETQ. This CDR3 has 14 amino acids. Produced via immunoSEQ multiplex PCR; TCRdb's table is partial and in-frame only. The sample includes fewer than 110,000 clones, roughly 89% seen only once; the top ten take 45% to 55%. The sequencing used peripheral blood, collected on day 0 of AZD1222 vaccination. This chain connects TRBV5-1 to TRBJ1-2; tentative D call: TRBD1 (6 bases). The source of this sequence is an adult in good health. The CDR3 DNA reads TGCGCCAGCAGCCTCCCCGCCCGGGGGCAGGGCTACACCTTC. Its protein product is CASSLPARGQGYTF.